These T cell receptor beta chains were read from a single sample in a study of cytomegalovirus exposure and HLA in healthy donors. Assay used: immunoSEQ multiplex PCR; TCRdb lists only in-frame clones, some missing. There are roughly 78,000 clones in the sample; about 64% occur only once, and around 5% lies in the top ten. What was sequenced was PBMCs. Every receptor here comes from a man between 25 and 39 years old in good health and CMV-seropositive. Both conserved end residues are part of each CDR3.

cdr3_aa: CASSLGVGNTEAFF
j_call: TRBJ1-1
v_call: TRBV5-1

cdr3_aa: CASSLSTGGFTYEQYF
j_call: TRBJ2-7
v_call: TRBV5-1

cdr3_aa: CAISAVKGTNEKLFF
j_call: TRBJ1-4
v_call: TRBV10-3

cdr3_aa: CASSFRTDTEAFF
j_call: TRBJ1-1
v_call: TRBV7-7

cdr3_aa: CASSQGGFGNEQFF
j_call: TRBJ2-1
v_call: TRBV4-1

cdr3_aa: CASSGRHGTDYGYTF
j_call: TRBJ1-2
v_call: TRBV9

cdr3_aa: CASSRNQGVTNTGELFF
j_call: TRBJ2-2
v_call: TRBV27

cdr3_aa: CATSGSPSGPETQYF
j_call: TRBJ2-5
v_call: TRBV15

cdr3_aa: CSVVPEGASNEKLFF
j_call: TRBJ1-4
v_call: TRBV29-1

cdr3_aa: CAWSAGTSGNRRGETQYF
j_call: TRBJ2-5
v_call: TRBV30

cdr3_aa: CASRGDRQHEKLFF
j_call: TRBJ1-4
v_call: TRBV2

cdr3_aa: CASSPFTDRVDEQYF
j_call: TRBJ2-7
v_call: TRBV4-3

cdr3_aa: CASLQGVLENTIYF
j_call: TRBJ1-3
v_call: TRBV7-8

cdr3_aa: CASSLSSGNTIYF
j_call: TRBJ1-3
v_call: TRBV7-9

cdr3_aa: CASSQEARGLETQYF
j_call: TRBJ2-5
v_call: TRBV4-3

cdr3_aa: CSVEGIGVADTQYF
j_call: TRBJ2-3
v_call: TRBV29-1

cdr3_aa: CASSLDWDGSSYEQYF
j_call: TRBJ2-7
v_call: TRBV11-3

cdr3_aa: CASSADSGDYQETQYF
j_call: TRBJ2-5
v_call: TRBV5-1

cdr3_aa: CASTRGPATNEKLFF
j_call: TRBJ1-4
v_call: TRBV6-1

cdr3_aa: CASSPLGLAGVREQYF
j_call: TRBJ2-7
v_call: TRBV11-3